These T cell receptor beta chains were read from a single sample in a study of early T cells in non-severe SARS-CoV-2 infection. TCRdb redid the calling of the 5' RACE reads with MiXCR, one entry per CDR3 protein. The sample has around 63,000 distinct CDR3 sequences, 10% to 15% seen once. Sequencing used whole blood. Every receptor here comes from an adult who was a healthcare worker with PCR-confirmed SARS-CoV-2 infection or an uninfected control (not recorded which). CDR3s include the opening cysteine and the closing phenylalanine or tryptophan. Fields, in order: V gene, J gene, CDR3 protein.

>TRBV29-1|TRBJ2-1
CSVEASGGADNEQFF
>TRBV12-3/TRBV12-4|TRBJ2-5
CASKSWAGEQETQYF
>TRBV7-2|TRBJ2-5
CASSLAPGTTQETQYF
>TRBV5-1|TRBJ2-7
CASSRTSYEQYF
>TRBV29-1|TRBJ2-1
CSVAGRMFNEQFF
>TRBV11-2|TRBJ1-3
CASSLGGISGNTIYF
>TRBV7-9|TRBJ2-5
CASSLSVAQETQYF
>TRBV27|TRBJ2-1
CASSLSTSGAYNEQFF
>TRBV11-1|TRBJ2-2
CASSTLYKETNTGELFF
>TRBV4-1|TRBJ2-7
CASSQERRGTGGFEQYF
>TRBV20-1|TRBJ1-5
CSATPGTDHSNQPQHF
>TRBV9|TRBJ2-3
CASSEGSSTDTQYF
>TRBV5-1|TRBJ2-3
CASRVGTRSADTQYF
>TRBV15|TRBJ2-5
CATSRDRGYQETQYF
>TRBV19|TRBJ1-2
CASSIRETGVYDYTF
>TRBV11-2|TRBJ1-1
CASSLGERHKVNTEAFF
>TRBV29-1|TRBJ1-2
CSIDSGGRNYGYTF
>TRBV5-6|TRBJ1-3
CASSFNRALSGNTIYF
>TRBV6-5|TRBJ2-5
CASSYSFGLVGETQYF
>TRBV5-4|TRBJ2-3
CASSLVRSLSTDTQYF
>TRBV3-1|TRBJ2-5
CASSQYTEETQYF
>TRBV29-1|TRBJ2-7
CSVEGTGGSYEQYF